This TCR beta chain was captured by sequencing in a study of blood T cells in healthy people across ages. Study results and caveats: Estimates based on one million T cells were treated as lower bounds. Long-lived donors had more naive CD4+ cells and higher diversity than aged donors.

CDR3 length equals 14 residues. From germline, CDR1 is SGHKS and CDR2 YYEKEE (reference sequence). V dropped 3 bases and J dropped 8 bases, with 17 bases sitting between them. No fewer than 6 micrograms of total RNA were isolated from every sample. Next came a second PCR, run for roughly 7 to 12 cycles, which used a sample-barcoded 5' primer along with a J-beta primer mix. TCRdb reprocessed the 5' RACE reads with MiXCR, giving one entry per CDR3 protein. Of around 800,000 distinct CDR3 sequences in the sample, 20% to 30% are singletons; the top ten hold 3%. This clonotype was observed a few times. Its cognate antigen is unknown. These records were also assigned to another study, of T cells of mothers and their children.

The rearrangement uses TRBV5-5 and TRBJ1-2; D ambiguous. The sample consisted of blood. This TCR came from a boy between 10 and 17 years old in good health. The CDR3 sequence: CASSSTDISYGYTF. CDR3 DNA sequence: TGTGCCAGCAGCTCAACCGACATCTCCTACGGCTACACCTTC.